One sample yielded the 10 T cell receptor beta chains listed below, sequenced in a study of T-cell reconstitution after alpha-beta-depleted transplantation in children. The TCRbeta library incorporated unique molecular identifiers. TCRdb re-derived calls from the PCR reads in MiXCR, one entry per CDR3 protein. Of about 300,000 distinct CDR3 sequences detected, over 9% appear once; the ten largest clones hold just under 7.5%. Sequenced material: PBMCs, taken before TCRalphabeta/CD19-depleted stem cell transplant. The receptors stem from a boy younger than two with acute myeloid leukemia, due to receive a stem cell transplant.

This clonotype has a count of ten or more. The rearrangement joins TRBV29-1 to TRBJ1-2, with D possibly matching TRBD1 (6 bases). Germline CDR1 reads SQVTM; CDR2 reads ANQGSEA. V shed 4 bases and J shed 3 bases, with 9 bases lying between them. The CDR3 is made up of 12 amino acids. The CDR3 region is CSVAYRDYGYTF. CDR3 coding DNA: TGCAGCGTTGCTTACAGGGACTATGGCTACACCTTC.

The sample holds many counts of this clonotype. The chain recombines TRBV7-3 with TRBJ2-2; 10 positions match TRBD2. In germline, CDR1 is SGHTA, CDR2 FQGTGA. The length of the CDR3 is 16 residues. The V segment lost 4 bases and the J segment 1 base; nucleotides outside the gene matches: 3. CDR3 sequence: CASSYRLAGNTGELFF. CDR3 nucleotide sequence: TGTGCCAGCAGCTACAGACTAGCGGGGAACACCGGGGAGCTGTTTTTT.

This clonotype was counted at least ten times. The gene calls are TRBV25-1 and TRBJ2-7, with a weak D call TRBD1 (6 bases). The V gene's germline CDR1 is MGHDK and CDR2 SYGVNS. The CDR3 spans 13 residues. Between the trimmed V and J ends, which lost 7 bases and 0 bases, there was a span of 10 bases. The CDR3 loop reads CASNGTYSYEQYF. In DNA, the CDR3 is TGTGCCAGCAACGGGACATACTCCTACGAGCAGTACTTC.

The table lists this clonotype with many counts. The rearrangement joins TRBV5-1 to TRBJ2-7; 10 bases map to TRBD1. Germline assignment: CDR1 SGHRS and CDR2 YFSETQ. The CDR3 loop spans 14 amino acids. After removal of 5 bases from V and 7 bases from J, the junction contained 9 bases not matched to a gene. CDR3 sequence reads: CASRWDRGPGEQYF. The CDR3 nucleotides read TGCGCCAGCAGGTGGGACAGGGGCCCGGGGGAGCAGTACTTC.

This clonotype was recorded many times. The rearrangement uses TRBV7-2 and TRBJ2-7; possible D gene TRBD2, 6 bases. Germline CDR1 reads SGHTA; CDR2 reads FQGNSA. The CDR3 is 15 residues long. V lost 5 bases and J 0 bases, leaving 14 bases between the germline ends. CDR3 region: CASSKPGLSSYEQYF. CDR3 in DNA: TGTGCCAGCAGCAAACCGGGACTGAGCTCCTACGAGCAGTACTTC. The full variable domain, in which reference TRBV7-2 and TRBJ2-7 provide the parts outside the CDR3, is GAGVSQSPSNKVTEKGKDVELRCDPISGHTALYWYRQSLGQGLEFLIYFQGNSAPDKSGLPSDRFSAERTGGSVSTLTIQRTQQEDSAVYLCASSKPGLSSYEQYFGPGTRLTVT.

The V and J genes are TRBV5-8 and TRBJ1-1, with 7 bases aligning to TRBD1. Losses at the gene ends were 4 bases for V and 6 bases for J; bases not matched to a gene: 12. Germline CDR1 is SGHTS and CDR2 is YDEGEE. The CDR3 totals 15 residues. The CDR3 bases are TGTGCCAGCAGCGGTGACAACAGGGGTCACGCTGAAGCTTTCTTT. It codes for CASSGDNRGHAEAFF.

Ten or more counts support this clonotype. In nucleotides, the CDR3 is TGTGCCAGCATCCGGGACAGGAGAGAGACCCAGTACTTC. Amino acids: CASIRDRRETQYF. The chain joins TRBV12-3 or TRBV12-4 to TRBJ2-5, with TRBD1 matching over 8 bases. The CDR3 spans 13 residues. J was trimmed by 4 bases and V by 7 bases; bases with no gene match: 5.

The rearrangement joins TRBV11-3 to TRBJ2-1; no firm D call. The germline V gene encodes CDR1 SGHNT and CDR2 YENEEA. The V and J ends lost 0 bases and 0 bases respectively, with 6 bases between them. The CDR3 totals 15 residues. Here the CDR3 DNA reads TGTGCCAGCAGCTTAGAGATAAGCTCCTACAATGAGCAGTTCTTC. Translating gives CASSLEISSYNEQFF.

This clonotype was counted many times. The chain uses TRBV18 and TRBJ1-1; D not resolved. V was pared by 3 bases and J by 1 base, with 9 bases between. Germline CDR1 KGHSH, CDR2 LQKENI. This CDR3 contains 14 residues. CDR3 region: CASSPSYGNTEAFF. The CDR3 coding sequence is TGTGCCAGCTCACCGTCTTACGGGAACACTGAAGCTTTCTTT.

Many counts were recorded for this clonotype. CDR3 coding DNA: TGCAGTGCCTGGGACCTTGGAGGCTACACCTTC. Its protein product is CSAWDLGGYTF. This chain connects TRBV20-1 to TRBJ1-2; TRBD1 might be the D (5 bases). The germline V gene has CDR1 DFQATT and CDR2 SNEGSKA (reference sequence). The CDR3 covers 11 residues. V gave up 6 bases and J gave up 8 bases, with 13 bases separating them.